This T cell receptor (beta chain) was sequenced in a study of T cells after yellow fever vaccination. Points from the study as a whole: It was a weaker secondary response, yet one that peaked faster, at day 5 versus 15. Only a minor proportion of clonotypes was detected across both CD4 and CD8 compartments. Most clones from primary vaccination were detected again post-booster (around 95% CD4, about 85% CD8).

This clonotype was found many times. Its antigen is currently unknown. There are 18 residues in the CDR3. Per the germline V gene, CDR1 is SGHRS and CDR2 is YFSETQ. After removal of 4 bases from V and 0 bases from J, the junction contained 10 bases not matched to a gene. A 5'RACE template-switching step, the method used to make TCR cDNA, added a universal primer site and UMIs. TCRdb fed the 5' RACE reads into MiXCR, producing one record per CDR3 protein. The sample includes approximately 240,000 distinct CDR3 sequences, about 3.5% of them seen just once. The sample in question was PBMCs, obtained 15 days after the yellow fever booster vaccination. This receptor was taken from a man between 18 and 35 years old who received the YFV17D yellow fever vaccine. The V gene is TRBV5-1, the J gene TRBJ2-6, with TRBD1 matching 7 bases. The CDR3 loop reads CASSEGDRSSSGANVLTF. CDR3 nucleotide sequence: TGCGCCAGCAGCGAAGGGGACAGATCTTCCTCTGGGGCCAACGTCCTGACTTTC. Together with reference TRBV5-1 and TRBJ2-6, the CDR3 gives the full variable domain: KAGVTQTPRYLIKTRGQQVTLSCSPISGHRSVSWYQQTPGQGLQFLFEYFSETQRNKGNFPGRFSGRQFSNSRSEMNVSTLELGDSALYLCASSEGDRSSSGANVLTFGAGSRLTVL.